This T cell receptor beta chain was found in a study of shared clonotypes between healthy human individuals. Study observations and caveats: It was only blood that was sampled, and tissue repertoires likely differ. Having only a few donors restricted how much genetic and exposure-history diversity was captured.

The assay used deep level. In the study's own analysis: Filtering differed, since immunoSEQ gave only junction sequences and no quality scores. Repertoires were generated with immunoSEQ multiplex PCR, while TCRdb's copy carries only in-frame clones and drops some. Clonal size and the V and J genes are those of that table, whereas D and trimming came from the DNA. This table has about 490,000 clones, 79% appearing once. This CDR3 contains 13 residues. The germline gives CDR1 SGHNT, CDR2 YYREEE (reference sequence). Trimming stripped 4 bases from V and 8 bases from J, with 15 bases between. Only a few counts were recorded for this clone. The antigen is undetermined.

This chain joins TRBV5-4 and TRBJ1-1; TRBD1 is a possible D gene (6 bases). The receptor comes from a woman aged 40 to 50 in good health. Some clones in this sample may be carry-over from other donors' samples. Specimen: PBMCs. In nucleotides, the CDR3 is TGTGCCAGCAGCCGGGACGCTGGGACAGAAGCTTTCTTT. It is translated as CASSRDAGTEAFF.